What follows is one TCR beta chain and its context. This clone was picked up one time. Its antigen is still unknown. Per-base quality was not reported, and no clone a single base away is much larger than it. Collaborating institutions collected whole blood in K2EDTA tubes following their own protocols. For TCRbeta analysis, collaborators shipped samples in one of three forms: frozen whole blood, isolated PBMCs, or DNA extracted from either of those sample types. The CDR3 has 15 amino acids, counting the end cysteine and phenylalanine. Just the 45-base CDR3 DNA is kept, in frame starting at base 1. Sequences SGHVS (CDR1) and FNYEAQ (CDR2) are obtained from the germline V gene. Trimming costs V 2 bases and J 4 bases, and their ends lie 14 bases apart. These data originate in a study of blood T cell repertoires in COVID-19 (dated by TCRdb to between 2020 and 2021). Regarding the study in general: The collaborator samples originated in the United States, Italy and Spain and spanned the acute and convalescent phases of COVID-19. The prospective study material was composed of cDNA or gDNA derived from T cells, B-cell-depleted T cells, or PBMCs. The dataset comprised deeply sampled blood TCRbeta repertoires from subjects exposed to, actively infected with, or recovered from COVID-19. The repertoires were released in a freely available public database meant as a resource for research on the immune response to SARS-CoV-2. The samples were drawn from the first 160 participants of the ongoing ImmuneRACE study and from about 1,200 subjects provided by 6 global collaborators. Sample metadata almost always included a de-identified subject ID, COVID-19 status, age in years and sex. HLA class I and class II types, where available, came from metadata supplied by the sample provider rather than from assay-based typing. Broad study findings and their caveats: How much clinical and demographic metadata was included differed by source and by participant, and the metadata was provided uncurated.

TCRbeta CDR3 regions were amplified from genomic DNA using the immunoSEQ Assay, a bias-controlled multiplex PCR. Per the source publication's procedure: The number of nucleated cells in each sample was estimated by amplification of reference gene primers within the assay. Sequence reads were collapsed and filtered to measure the absolute abundance of every unique TCRbeta CDR3 rearrangement. Productive Simpson clonality was computed per sample as the square root of Simpson's diversity index over productive rearrangements. Entries here come from immuneACCESS through TCRdb and include only in-frame sequences with V and J called. Some clones fail to appear in such tables; in the studies checked, an unresolved V gene covers under half of the shortfall, and the cause of the remainder is unknown. V and J calls and clone size come straight from that table; D and trimming were deduced from the DNA. This sample is represented by around 110,000 clones; over 80% of them were singletons. Approximately 2.3% of the sample goes to the ten largest clones.

The rearranged chain carries TRBV7-6 and TRBJ1-2, with TRBD1 tentatively as D gene (5 bases match). The source is a young man with acute or convalescent COVID-19. What was sequenced was peripheral blood. CDR3 reads: CASSLSAGRGYGYTF. At the DNA level, the sequence is TGTGCCAGCAGCTTATCGGCAGGGCGAGGCTATGGCTACACCTTC. The full variable domain, completed from the reference TRBV7-6 and TRBJ1-2 proteins outside the CDR3, reads GAGVSQSPRYKVTKRGQDVALRCDPISGHVSLYWYRQALGQGPEFLTYFNYEAQQDKSGLPNDRFSAERPEGSISTLTIQRTEQRDSAMYRCASSLSAGRGYGYTFGSGTRLTVV.